This T cell receptor (beta chain) was identified in a study of long-term antiretroviral therapy in people with HIV (dated 2022 in TCRdb). In terms of the full investigation: The earliest samples were collected about a decade before the 2015 WHO recommendation for immediate ART, when ART was typically delayed until CD4 counts fell. A retrospective serial study tested whether ART initiation and durable HIV suppression were associated with changes in peripheral blood TRB repertoire composition and diversity. Among the 25 to 30 participants with HIV, fewer than twelve were female. A total of under 250 cryopreserved PBMC samples came from a few dozen adults with confirmed HIV infection and were collected serially over a mean of approximately 6 years (range 1-12). No cross-contamination during QIAcube processing turned up in test extractions that ran a monoclonal T-cell line alongside 25 to 35 polyclonal samples.

To be included, a participant needed at least one PBMC sample from before ART initiation plus at least two post-ART samples. Every participant with HIV received treatment in the United States of America. Before DNA extraction, cryopreserved samples of about 0.95-11 million PBMC were thawed and then washed. At the time of the earliest PBMC sample for each participant with HIV, ages ranged from about 23 to 60 years. Per participant, PBMC samples came from 1-4 timepoints prior to ART initiation and 2-8 timepoints following ART initiation, for a median of 7 samples. For every participant, serial HIV viral load, CD4+ T-cell count, ART history and demographic data were obtained. Genomic DNA was extracted from unsorted PBMC with a Qiagen kit on a QIAcube, processed in batches of 12 samples. Concerning this clone: The antigen it binds to is not known. Base quality data are lacking; no much larger clone is found one base away.

Sequencing of the TRB variable region was done with the immunoSEQ hsTCRB v3.0 assay at survey level resolution. The targeted TRB sequencing depth was 40,000-50,000 T-cell genomes per sample. Pooled TRB libraries were sequenced on an Illumina MiSeq with a v3 150-cycle kit. Under the source paper's analysis protocol: Repertoire analysis was performed in R inside a reproducible Nextflow workflow that covered QC, data transformation and analysis. LymphoSeq2, an R package for exploring AIRR-Seq data, was used to implement custom analyses. After excluding a few samples that yielded fewer than 5000 total TRB sequences, under 200 HIV repertoires remained for analysis. Among the 170 to 200 retained HIV repertoires, 55 to 65 were collected before ART initiation and approximately 130 after ART initiation. Repertoires were downsampled to 5000 TRB nucleotide sequences, and summary statistics were averaged over 100 downsampling iterations. The analysis kept only TRB sequences whose CDR3 regions were at least seven amino acids long. Diversity was measured with a Shannon entropy-derived clonality score and the Gini coefficient. In the repertoire networks, any two of the top 5000 CDR3 amino acid sequences were linked whenever the two sequences differed by an edit distance of one. Antigen specificity groups and MHC restriction were predicted for TRB CDR3 amino acid sequences with GLIPH2. To flag known CMV, EBV, HIV or tissue antigen associations, CDR3 amino acid sequences were matched against VDJdb and McPAS-TCR. Pre-ART, post-ART and control groups were compared with Wilcoxon signed-rank tests and Holm-Bonferroni correction. The clones in this table, taken by TCRdb from immuneACCESS, are in-frame only. Not every clone is retained; where verified, under half of the shortfall comes from an unresolved V gene, and the cause of the rest is unknown. That table supplies the V and J calls and clone size; D and trimming were determined from the DNA. The sample table shows about 28,000 clones, and about 90% are seen once. The ten largest clones capture approximately 8% of the sample.

On the study overall, not on this receptor specifically: Limited PBMC availability meant only the TCR beta chain was sequenced, without alpha chain pairing. The samples span the years 2004 to 2017, and the ART regimens used may be less effective than current regimens. Starting ART was linked to a significant rise in TRB diversity, yet even after long-term ART the diversity remained significantly lower than in transplant donor controls. Unsorted PBMC were profiled instead of sorted CD4+ and CD8+ T cells because pre-ART samples had limited cell numbers. Inferences about post-ART repertoire changes were limited because no data were available on ART adherence, viral resistance or therapy changes. The repertoire was dominated across all time points by expanded TRB clones identified before ART initiation, although this dominance was seen to fluctuate and to decrease in many PLHIV after ART. Compared with controls, HIV repertoires had narrower CDR3 length ranges, and the network structure pointed to an antigen-experienced repertoire that shifted only slightly toward naive after ART.

CDR1 SGHTA and CDR2 FQGNSA were looked up in the germline V gene. There are 17 amino acids in the CDR3, from cysteine to phenylalanine inclusive. The entry retains the CDR3 DNA only, 51 bases that are in frame from base 1. V is trimmed back by 5 bases and J by 1 base, and the junction contains 7 bases that no gene match accounts for. This chain is built from TRBV7-2 and TRBJ2-1, with TRBD1 identical over 11 junction bases. The specimen was unsorted PBMCs, collected 3.2 years before starting antiretroviral therapy. The receptor was isolated from a man aged 45 to 65 with HIV. The CDR3 region has the sequence CASSRPGDRGSYNEQFF. The DNA is as follows: TGTGCCAGCAGCCGTCCCGGGGACAGGGGGTCCTACAATGAGCAGTTCTTC.